This record concerns one T cell receptor (beta chain) sequence. What it binds is not known. The data derive from a study of T cell responses to AZD1222 COVID-19 vaccine. Sequenced by immunoSEQ multiplex PCR; TCRdb stores in-frame clones only, minus some. The sample records over 95,000 clones, 88% being singletons. Study-level points and caveats: As reported, nearly half of all spike-specific TCRs target variant regions that are unmutated. Only after the peak T cell response were repertoires sampled.

The length of the CDR3 is 14 residues. V lost 3 bases and J 2 bases, leaving 11 bases between the germline ends. The germline V gene has CDR1 MNHNS and CDR2 SASEGT. The sequence was obtained from an adult who received the AZD1222 COVID-19 vaccine. The chain employs TRBV6-1 and TRBJ2-7, with D hard to call. Sequenced here: peripheral blood, sampled 28 days after the second AZD1222 dose. The CDR3 DNA reads as TGTGCCAGCAGTGAGTCTCATAGAACCTACGAGCAGTACTTC. It codes for CASSESHRTYEQYF.